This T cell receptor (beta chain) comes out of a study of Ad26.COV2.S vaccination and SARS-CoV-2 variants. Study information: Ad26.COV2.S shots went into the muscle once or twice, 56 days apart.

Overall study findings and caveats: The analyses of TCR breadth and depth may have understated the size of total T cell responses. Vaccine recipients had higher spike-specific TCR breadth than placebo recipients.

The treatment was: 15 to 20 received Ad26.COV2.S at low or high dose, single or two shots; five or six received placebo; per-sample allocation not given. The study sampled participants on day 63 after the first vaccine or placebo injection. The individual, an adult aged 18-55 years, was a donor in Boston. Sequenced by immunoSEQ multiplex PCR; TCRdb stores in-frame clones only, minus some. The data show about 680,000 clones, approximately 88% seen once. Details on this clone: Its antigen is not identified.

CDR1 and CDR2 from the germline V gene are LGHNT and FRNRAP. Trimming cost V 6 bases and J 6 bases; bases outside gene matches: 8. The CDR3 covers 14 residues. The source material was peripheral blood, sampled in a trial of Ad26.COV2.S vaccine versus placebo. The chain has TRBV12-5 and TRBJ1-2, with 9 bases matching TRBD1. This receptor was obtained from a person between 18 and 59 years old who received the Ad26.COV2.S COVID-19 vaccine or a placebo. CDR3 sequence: CASGLGQGLNGYTF. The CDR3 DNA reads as TGTGCTAGTGGCCTGGGACAGGGCCTTAATGGCTACACCTTC. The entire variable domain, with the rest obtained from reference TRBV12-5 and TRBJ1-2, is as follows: DARVTQTPRHKVTEMGQEVTMRCQPILGHNTVFWYRQTMMQGLELLAYFRNRAPLDDSGMPKDRFSAEMPDATLATLKIQPSEPRDSAVYFCASGLGQGLNGYTFGSGTRLTVV.